This record concerns one T cell receptor beta chain sequence. What it binds is not known. The PCR used 60 Vbeta and 13 Jbeta primers. Methods used by the authors: In a later analysis, around 11 million of 83 million or so unique beta chains occurred in at least two donors. The assay was immunoSEQ multiplex PCR, and TCRdb's table has in-frame clones only and misses some. V and J calls and clone size come straight from that table; D and trimming were deduced from the DNA. The data hold roughly 130,000 clones, with approximately 80% observed a single time. The CDR3 consists of 15 residues. The J segment lost 2 bases and the V segment lost 6 bases, leaving 4 bases of the junction unmatched. CDR1 and CDR2 (germline): MNHNS, SASEGT. The record originates from a study of cytomegalovirus exposure and HLA in healthy donors. Study-wide results and limits: Among TCR beta chains, those listed as cytomegalovirus-associated numbered around 180. Some V segments, TRBV6-2 and TRBV6-3 among them, were indistinguishable and were therefore excluded. Later analysis suggested most CMV-associated TCR beta chains were HLA-restricted.

This chain links TRBV6-1 with TRBJ2-7, with 13 positions matching TRBD2. Input material: PBMCs. This sequence originates from a male donor in good health and CMV-seronegative. In DNA, the CDR3 is TGTGCCAGCAGCCAGACTAGCGGGAGGACCTACGAGCAGTACTTC. As protein: CASSQTSGRTYEQYF.